A selection of T cell receptor beta chains follows, all from one sample in a study of cytomegalovirus exposure and HLA in healthy donors. Profiling relied on immunoSEQ multiplex PCR, and the TCRdb table lists in-frame clones only, not all of them. There are more than 150,000 clones in the sample; approximately 83% occur only once, and more than 1.5% lies in the top ten. Sample: PBMCs. All receptors come from a young woman in good health and CMV-seronegative. Each CDR3 is given with its conserved first and last residue. A D gene is named only where the DNA matches it firmly. The size field is filled for only some rows; it gives once, few, many or a size class.

abundance: NA
d_gene: TRBD1
j_gene: TRBJ1-2
v_gene: TRBV28
CDR3aa: CASNLPGQGFGYTF
CDR3nt: TGTGCCAGCAACCTTCCGGGACAGGGTTTTGGCTACACCTTC

abundance: NA
d_gene: NA
j_gene: TRBJ2-7
v_gene: TRBV7-9
CDR3aa: CASSFQGLEQYF
CDR3nt: TGTGCCAGCAGCTTTCAGGGCCTCGAGCAGTACTTC

abundance: NA
d_gene: TRBD1
j_gene: TRBJ1-5
v_gene: TRBV27
CDR3aa: CASSPIHRGLSQPQHF
CDR3nt: TGTGCCAGCAGCCCAATTCATAGGGGGCTAAGTCAGCCCCAGCATTTT

abundance: NA
d_gene: NA
j_gene: TRBJ1-4
v_gene: TRBV5-6
CDR3aa: CASSSLDSTNEKLFF
CDR3nt: TGTGCCAGCAGCTCCCTAGATTCAACTAATGAAAAACTGTTTTTT

abundance: NA
d_gene: TRBD1
j_gene: TRBJ1-2
v_gene: TRBV5-6
CDR3aa: CATEDRVGYTF
CDR3nt: TGTGCCACCGAAGACAGGGTAGGCTACACCTTC

abundance: NA
d_gene: NA
j_gene: TRBJ1-1
v_gene: TRBV7-2
CDR3aa: CASSRQTGNTEAFF
CDR3nt: TGTGCCAGCAGCCGACAAACAGGGAACACTGAAGCTTTCTTT

abundance: NA
d_gene: NA
j_gene: TRBJ2-2
v_gene: TRBV5-1
CDR3aa: CASSLDLPGELFF
CDR3nt: TGCGCCAGCAGCTTGGATCTCCCCGGGGAGCTGTTTTTT

abundance: few
d_gene: TRBD1
j_gene: TRBJ1-4
v_gene: TRBV27
CDR3aa: CASSRDSEVTTNEKLFF
CDR3nt: TGTGCCAGCAGTCGGGACAGTGAGGTCACAACTAATGAAAAACTGTTTTTT

abundance: NA
d_gene: TRBD1
j_gene: TRBJ1-2
v_gene: TRBV19
CDR3aa: CASSPGQGRRGYTF
CDR3nt: TGTGCCAGTAGTCCGGGACAGGGACGTCGTGGCTACACCTTC

abundance: NA
d_gene: NA
j_gene: TRBJ2-3
v_gene: TRBV19
CDR3aa: CASSIKGWNTQYF
CDR3nt: TGTGCCAGTAGTATTAAGGGGTGGAATACGCAGTATTTT

abundance: NA
d_gene: NA
j_gene: TRBJ1-1
v_gene: TRBV6-6
CDR3aa: CASSYDRMTEAFF
CDR3nt: TGTGCCAGCAGCTACGACAGGATGACTGAAGCTTTCTTT